This entry lists 27 T cell receptor beta chains sequenced from one sample in a study of CD8+ T cells in alopecia areata. Treatment specified: oral pan-JAK inhibitor, 5-10 mg twice daily. RNA extraction and reverse transcription yielded cDNA as sequencing template. TCRdb's copy holds only in-frame clones and misses some; the assay was immunoSEQ multiplex PCR. Among about 140,000 clones listed, around 83% were seen once. The source was CD8+ T cells sorted from blood, collected at week 4, from a patient treated with tofacitinib. The receptors originated from a human donor with alopecia areata.

The chain joins TRBV9 to TRBJ2-3, with 12 bases lining up with TRBD1. This CDR3 is 16 amino acids long. V gave up 0 bases and J gave up 3 bases; unmatched junction bases: 2. In germline, CDR1 is SGDLS, CDR2 YYNGEE. CDR3 sequence reads: CASSVEGQGATDTQYF. CDR3 coding DNA: TGTGCCAGCAGCGTAGAGGGACAGGGGGCAACAGATACGCAGTATTTT.

J is TRBJ1-1 and V is TRBV27; D unclear. Germline loops: CDR1 MNHEY, CDR2 SMNVEV (reference sequence). The CDR3 is made up of 13 amino acids. V gave up 5 bases and J gave up 4 bases, with 11 bases separating them. CDR3 region: CASSPRTGTEAFF. Here the CDR3 DNA reads TGTGCCAGCAGTCCACGGACGGGCACTGAAGCTTTCTTT.

This clone has just a few counts. The chain employs TRBV5-1 and TRBJ2-7, with 8 bases aligning to TRBD1. This CDR3 comprises 13 residues. The ends lost 7 bases at V and 3 bases at J; junction bases unmatched: 6. CDR1 SGHRS and CDR2 YFSETQ come from the germline V gene. CDR3 DNA: TGCGCCAGCGCAGACGACAGGGGCTACGAGCAGTACTTC. This gives the protein CASADDRGYEQYF.

V usage is TRBV30 and J usage is TRBJ2-7; D is possibly TRBD1 or TRBD2 (6 bases each). The CDR3 has 18 amino acids. The V and J ends lost 1 base and 2 bases respectively, with 24 bases between them. The germline CDR1 and CDR2 sequences are GTSNPN and SVGIG (reference sequence). The CDR3: CAWSEVSGERATPYEQYF. DNA for the CDR3: TGTGCCTGGAGTGAGGTATCAGGGGAGCGGGCCACCCCCTACGAGCAGTACTTC.

This rearrangement joins TRBV2 to TRBJ2-7; no clear D gene. CDR1 and CDR2 from the germline V gene are SNHLY and FYNNEI. The CDR3 is 13 residues long. Trimming removed 1 base from V and 2 bases from J, with 6 bases in between. CDR3 loop: CASSEVVAYEQYF. CDR3 nucleotide sequence: TGTGCCAGCAGTGAAGTTGTAGCCTACGAGCAGTACTTC.

This chain links TRBV5-4 with TRBJ2-3, with unresolved D. This CDR3 is 14 amino acids long. The germline V gene encodes CDR1 SGHNT and CDR2 YYREEE (reference sequence). Trimming took 4 bases from V and 3 from J, leaving 12 bases between them. The CDR3 reads CASSDNGGTDTQYF. The CDR3 bases are TGTGCCAGCAGCGATAACGGCGGAACAGATACGCAGTATTTT.

This clone appeared a single time. The chain recombines TRBV27 with TRBJ1-5; D unresolved. The CDR3 runs 14 residues. Trimming pared 1 base from V and 7 bases from J, leaving 11 bases between. Germline CDR1 reads MNHEY; CDR2 reads SMNVEV (reference sequence). CDR3 residues: CASSLFTGGQPQHF. The CDR3 nucleotides read TGTGCCAGCAGTTTATTTACGGGCGGACAGCCCCAGCATTTT.

CDR3 bases: TGTGCCAGCAGCTCACGTGGAGGGGCGGGAGTCACCGGGGAGCTGTTTTTT. Its translation is CASSSRGGAGVTGELFF. This chain uses TRBV7-6 with TRBJ2-2; TRBD2 agrees at 7 bases. The J segment lost 4 bases and the V segment lost 4 bases, leaving 12 bases of the junction unmatched. The CDR3 totals 17 residues. The germline CDR1 and CDR2 sequences are SGHVS and FNYEAQ.

The chain joins TRBV30 to TRBJ1-2, with D hard to call. Trimming stripped 0 bases from V and 4 bases from J, with 9 bases between. The CDR3 has 13 residues. Germline V lookup: CDR1 GTSNPN, CDR2 SVGIG (reference sequence). CDR3 DNA sequence: TGTGCCTGGAGTGTACAAGGTCTCTATGGCTACACCTTC. Translation gives CAWSVQGLYGYTF. Full variable domain (remainder filled in from reference TRBV30 and TRBJ1-2): SQTIHQWPATLVQPVGSPLSLECTVEGTSNPNLYWYRQAAGRGLQLLFYSVGIGQISSEVPQNLSASRPQDRQFILSSKKLLLSDSGFYLCAWSVQGLYGYTFGSGTRLTVV.

CDR3 in amino acids: CASSLGLTQFF. CDR3 DNA: TGTGCCAGCAGCTTGGGACTAACACAGTTCTTC. The V call is TRBV5-6, the J call TRBJ2-1; possibly TRBD2 for D (5 bases). The V end lost 0 bases, the J end lost 13 bases, and 8 bases lay between the germline ends. The germline V gene has CDR1 SGHDT and CDR2 YYEEEE. The CDR3 is 11 amino acids.

The DNA of the CDR3 is TGTGCCAGCAGCTTAAGCGGGGGGGCCAATGAGCAGTTCTTC. It yields the protein CASSLSGGANEQFF. This chain links TRBV7-9 with TRBJ2-1; 10 bases line up with TRBD2. The CDR3 consists of 14 residues. J gave up 6 bases and V 2 bases, and 1 base lay outside the gene matches. Germline V lookup: CDR1 SEHNR, CDR2 FQNEAQ (reference sequence).

This sequence joins TRBV27 and TRBJ1-5, with TRBD1 as a possible D gene (5 bases). Trimming took 1 base from V and 7 from J, leaving 14 bases between them. The CDR3 contains 15 residues. Germline V CDR1 and CDR2: MNHEY, SMNVEV (reference sequence). The CDR3 coding sequence is TGTGCCAGCAGTTTATGGGGCGTCGCGGGACAGCCCCAGCATTTT. It codes for CASSLWGVAGQPQHF.

The rearrangement links TRBV9 to TRBJ2-6, with no clear D. From germline, CDR1 is SGDLS and CDR2 YYNGEE. The ends were cut back, 1 base at V and 4 bases at J, with 9 bases in the middle. The length of the CDR3 is 15 residues. The CDR3 spells CASSVPVRGANVLTF. The CDR3, as DNA: TGTGCCAGCAGCGTACCTGTACGCGGGGCCAACGTCCTGACTTTC.

This sequence joins TRBV6-1 and TRBJ2-7; maybe TRBD1 (5 bases). V was clipped by 2 bases and J by 4 bases, with 15 bases between them. Per the germline V gene, CDR1 is MNHNS and CDR2 is SASEGT. This CDR3 is built from 15 residues. CDR3 region: CASSERQGWSYEQYF. CDR3 nucleotides: TGTGCCAGCAGTGAACGGCAGGGTTGGTCTTACGAGCAGTACTTC.

The chain uses TRBV5-1 and TRBJ2-2, with D possibly TRBD2 on 6 matching bases. CDR3 length equals 14 residues. Germline V lookup: CDR1 SGHRS, CDR2 YFSETQ. The V gene lost 4 bases and the J gene lost 1 base, with 8 bases spanning the gap. The CDR3 protein is CASSPGVNTGELFF. The CDR3 nucleotides read TGCGCCAGCAGCCCGGGGGTGAACACCGGGGAGCTGTTTTTT.

The chain is built from TRBV5-6 and TRBJ1-1; D might be TRBD1 (6 bases). CDR3 length: 14 residues. Germline loops: CDR1 SGHDT, CDR2 YYEEEE. V lost 4 bases and J lost 3, with 13 bases in between. CDR3 protein: CASSLDSGYTEAFF. The DNA of the CDR3 is TGTGCCAGCAGCCTGGACAGTGGCTACACTGAAGCTTTCTTT.

This chain joins TRBV9 and TRBJ2-1; 7 nucleotides line up with TRBD2. Germline CDR1 and CDR2: SGDLS and YYNGEE. V shed 4 bases, J shed 8 bases, and the junction held 12 bases outside the gene matches. The length of the CDR3 is 15 residues. The DNA for the CDR3 is TGTGCCAGCAGCCCCGCGGGGGTCCCAGGAGATGAGCAGTTCTTC. Protein: CASSPAGVPGDEQFF.

In DNA form, the CDR3 reads TGTGCCAGCAGCGCAGCCGGGACAGACTACGAGCAGTACTTC. Its translation is CASSAAGTDYEQYF. This chain joins TRBV9 and TRBJ2-7; 7 positions match TRBD1. Trimming cost V 3 bases and J 3 bases; bases outside gene matches: 6. CDR1 is SGDLS and CDR2 is YYNGEE in the germline V gene. The CDR3 totals 14 residues.

The chain employs TRBV5-1 and TRBJ2-1; D may match TRBD1 or TRBD2 (6 bases each). Trimming shortened V by 5 bases and J by 10 bases, and 16 bases separated the two germline ends. The CDR3 has 13 residues. CDR1 is SGHRS, CDR2 YFSETQ, per germline. The CDR3 spells CASRQEGDWEQFF. The DNA of the CDR3 is TGCGCCAGCAGACAGGAGGGGGATTGGGAGCAGTTCTTC.

The CDR3 region is CASSPGWGNSPLHF. The CDR3, as DNA: TGTGCCAGCAGCCCGGGCTGGGGGAATTCACCCCTCCACTTT. The chain couples TRBV14 to TRBJ1-6; the D gene is possibly TRBD1 (5 bases). The CDR3 sequence is 14 residues long. Germline assignment: CDR1 SGHDN and CDR2 FVKESK. Trimming removed 4 bases at V and 7 bases at J, with 11 bases between.

The rearrangement uses TRBV7-9 and TRBJ2-1; the D call may be TRBD1 or TRBD2 (5 bases each). V was trimmed by 0 bases and J by 6 bases, leaving 12 bases between them. The CDR3 consists of 15 residues. In germline, CDR1 is SEHNR, CDR2 FQNEAQ (reference sequence). This CDR3 is CASSLAGPGRNEQFF. In nucleotides, the CDR3 is TGTGCCAGCAGCTTAGCAGGTCCGGGGCGCAATGAGCAGTTCTTC.

V and J are TRBV5-1 and TRBJ1-1; D call uncertain. Trimming took off 0 bases at V and 4 bases at J, with 10 bases between the two ends. The CDR3 length is 14 residues. Germline assignment: CDR1 SGHRS and CDR2 YFSETQ. The CDR3: CASSLAGVSTEAFF. DNA for the CDR3: TGCGCCAGCAGCTTGGCGGGCGTATCCACTGAAGCTTTCTTT.

The V and J genes are TRBV29-1 and TRBJ2-7; TRBD2 aligns across 12 bases. The CDR3 loop spans 13 amino acids. Germline V lookup: CDR1 SQVTM, CDR2 ANQGSEA. J was trimmed by 3 bases and V by 4 bases; bases with no gene match: 1. CDR3 nucleotides: TGCAGCGTTGGGACTAGCGGGATCTACGAGCAGTACTTC. It specifies CSVGTSGIYEQYF.

The chain joins TRBV7-6 to TRBJ2-3; TRBD1 might be the D (5 bases). Germline V lookup: CDR1 SGHVS, CDR2 FNYEAQ. CDR3 length equals 14 residues. Trimming cost V 4 bases and J 5 bases, with 13 bases left between them. The CDR3 spells CASSSPGREDTQYF. The DNA of the CDR3 is TGTGCCAGCAGCTCCCCCGGCAGGGAAGATACGCAGTATTTT.

This clone was seen a few times. Other nucleotide sequences in the sample specify the same CDR3. V is TRBV29-1 and J is TRBJ2-3; D remains unclear. Trimming pared 4 bases from V and 4 bases from J, leaving 3 bases between. The CDR3 totals 10 residues. In germline, CDR1 is SQVTM, CDR2 ANQGSEA. As DNA, the CDR3 is TGCAGCGTTGTCGCAGATACGCAGTATTTT. Translation gives CSVVADTQYF.

The genes are TRBV4-1 and TRBJ2-1; TRBD2 matches 10 bases. The CDR3 covers 17 residues. Germline V gives CDR1 MGHRA, CDR2 YSYEKL. V gave up 0 bases and J gave up 4 bases; unmatched junction bases: 6. The CDR3 protein is CASSQDIAGGNYNEQFF. In DNA, the CDR3 is TGCGCCAGCAGCCAAGATATAGCGGGGGGAAATTACAATGAGCAGTTCTTC.

Remarks on this clone: The same CDR3 is also encoded by other DNA sequences in this sample. This chain uses TRBV29-1 with TRBJ2-7; weak D call: TRBD1 (6 bases). V was trimmed by 3 bases and J by 6 bases, leaving 9 bases between them. This CDR3 is 11 amino acids long. The germline gives CDR1 SQVTM, CDR2 ANQGSEA. The CDR3 DNA reads as TGCAGCGTTGACAGGGGCGGCGAGCAGTACTTC. It specifies CSVDRGGEQYF.